This T cell receptor (beta chain) was identified in a study of blood T cell repertoires in COVID-19. The CDR3 has 14 amino acids. CDR1 is KGHDR and CDR2 is SFDVKD in the germline V gene. The V gene end was trimmed by 9 bases and the J gene end by 3 bases; junction bases not matched to a gene: 8. Assay: immunoSEQ multiplex PCR; the TCRdb copy retains only in-frame clones and omits some. Of roughly 260,000 clones listed, roughly 86% were seen once; the top ten hold roughly 2.6%. The origin of this receptor is a young woman with acute COVID-19. The chain couples TRBV24-1 to TRBJ1-1, with 8 bases matching TRBD1. Material for sequencing was PBMCs or T cells enriched from blood (not recorded which). CDR3 sequence reads: CATVGTGLYTEAFF. CDR3 in DNA: TGTGCCACCGTTGGGACAGGACTTTACACTGAAGCTTTCTTT.